Below are 14 T cell receptor beta chains sequenced from a single sample in a study of beta chain features in type 1 diabetes. The whole isolated RNA underwent reverse transcription, so sequencing captured expressed TCRB transcripts. TCRdb's table, derived via immunoSEQ multiplex PCR, lists solely in-frame clones and lacks some. Altogether about 150,000 clones are present, roughly 8.1% being singletons, with the ten largest covering 0.5% to 0.65%. The material sequenced was central memory CD4+ T cells from blood. Every receptor here comes from a man aged 18 to 29 in good health.

The J gene is TRBJ2-7, the V gene TRBV27; 8 positions match TRBD1. Germline V gene sequence: CDR1 MNHEY, CDR2 SMNVEV (reference sequence). V lost 7 bases to trimming and J lost 4 bases; unmatched junction nucleotides: 6. The length of the CDR3 is 13 residues. The chain's CDR3 is CASNGQGAYEQYF. CDR3 DNA: TGTGCCAGCAATGGGCAGGGGGCTTACGAGCAGTACTTC.

The rearrangement joins TRBV7-2 to TRBJ2-1; the D gene is possibly TRBD2 (5 bases). V lost 5 bases, J lost 2 bases, and 16 bases lay in between. The CDR3 covers 16 residues. CDR1 is SGHTA, CDR2 FQGNSA, per germline. For the CDR3, the DNA is TGTGCCAGCAGCCCGGACTCCCGACCCGCCTACAATGAGCAGTTCTTC. Translated, it gives CASSPDSRPAYNEQFF.

The J gene is TRBJ2-1, the V gene TRBV4-2; 12 bases match TRBD2. Germline V lookup: CDR1 LGHNA, CDR2 YNFKEQ. The V and J ends lost 1 base and 7 bases, in that order; junction bases with no gene match: 8. CDR3 size: 17 residues. CDR3 nucleotides: TGTGCCAGCAGCCAAGCTACGTCCCTAGCGGGGGGGAATGAGCAGTTCTTC. Translating gives CASSQATSLAGGNEQFF.

CDR3 bases: TGTGCCAGCAGCTTACACAGGGGGCGCAGGGGAAACACCATATATTTT. This encodes CASSLHRGRRGNTIYF. J is TRBJ1-3 and V is TRBV7-2, with 9 nucleotides matching TRBD1. This CDR3 comprises 16 residues. V was pared by 2 bases and J by 4 bases, with 6 bases of the junction left unmatched. From germline, CDR1 is SGHTA and CDR2 FQGNSA.

The chain uses TRBV30 and TRBJ2-5; D possibly corresponds to TRBD1 (6 bases). Per the germline V gene, CDR1 is GTSNPN and CDR2 is SVGIG (reference sequence). The V gene lost 3 bases and the J gene lost 6 bases, with 14 bases spanning the gap. This CDR3 has 13 amino acids. The CDR3 nucleotides read TGTGCCTGGAGCATTATTGGGGGCCAGACCCAGTACTTC. Translation gives CAWSIIGGQTQYF.

V usage is TRBV19 and J usage is TRBJ2-7; the match to TRBD1 covers 7 bases. Germline V lookup: CDR1 LNHDA, CDR2 SQIVND (reference sequence). The CDR3 spans 13 residues. The junction had 3 bases not matched to a gene; V was cut back by 4 bases and J by 3 bases. Here the CDR3 DNA reads TGTGCCAGTAGTAGACAGGGCGGCTACGAGCAGTACTTC. Amino acids: CASSRQGGYEQYF.

The chain carries TRBV28 and TRBJ2-4, with TRBD1 matching 9 bases. Germline V gene data show CDR1 as MDHEN and CDR2 as SYDVKM. The J segment lost 8 bases and the V segment lost 3 bases, leaving 8 bases of the junction unmatched. This CDR3 has 15 residues. The CDR3 region has the DNA TGTGCCAGCAGTTTTTTGGGACAGGGAGGGGACATTCAGTACTTC. Its protein is CASSFLGQGGDIQYF.

This clone has more than one count but fewer than ten. V is TRBV30 and J is TRBJ1-5; D is uncertain. V was clipped by 0 bases and J by 5 bases, with 11 bases between them. The CDR3 has 14 residues. Germline loops: CDR1 GTSNPN, CDR2 SVGIG (reference sequence). CDR3 protein: CAWSVGSKYQPQHF. In DNA form, the CDR3 reads TGTGCCTGGAGTGTTGGCAGTAAATATCAGCCCCAGCATTTT.

The rearrangement links TRBV7-2 to TRBJ2-7; D may be TRBD2 (5 bases). The length of the CDR3 is 15 residues. Germline loops: CDR1 SGHTA, CDR2 FQGNSA. Trimming removed 1 base from V and 2 bases from J, with 12 bases in between. The CDR3 nucleotides are TGTGCCAGCAGCTTAGTAAGCGGAGCTACCTACGAGCAGTACTTC. Amino acid sequence: CASSLVSGATYEQYF.

This clone came up a few times. The V call is TRBV11-2, the J call TRBJ2-3, with a possible D match to TRBD2 (7 bases). The length of the CDR3 is 16 residues. Trimming stripped 2 bases from V and 4 bases from J, with 16 bases between. The germline CDR1 and CDR2 sequences are SGHAT and FQNNGV. The CDR3 spells CASSLSGGVIADTQYF. The CDR3 DNA is TGTGCCAGCAGCTTATCGGGGGGCGTTATAGCAGATACGCAGTATTTT.

This clone came up a few times. The chain uses TRBV6-6 and TRBJ2-5, with D perhaps matching TRBD2 (6 bases). With the DNA end fitting TRBJ2-7 better, the J assignment may be wrong. The CDR3 contains 12 residues. The germline V gene has CDR1 MNHNY and CDR2 SVGAGI (reference sequence). CDR3 amino acids: CASADYSYEQYF. DNA of the CDR3: TGTGCCAGCGCGGACTACTCCTACGAGCAGTACTTC.

J is TRBJ2-1 and V is TRBV29-1, with D maybe TRBD1 (7 bases). Trimming cost V 4 bases and J 8 bases, with 21 bases left between them. Germline V gives CDR1 SQVTM, CDR2 ANQGSEA. This CDR3 comprises 15 residues. CDR3 sequence (DNA): TGCAGCGTTGGCCAGGGGGGCTTTTCAGCGGATGAGCAGTTCTTC. Translation: CSVGQGGFSADEQFF.

The rearrangement uses TRBV7-2 and TRBJ1-5, with D possibly being TRBD1 (5 bases). Deletions cut 1 base from V and 1 base from J, with 11 bases between. Germline-derived CDR1 and CDR2 are SGHTA and FQGNSA. The CDR3 is made up of 16 amino acids. CDR3 sequence (DNA): TGTGCCAGCAGCTTAGTGTTAGGGGCCAGCAATCAGCCCCAGCATTTT. It translates to CASSLVLGASNQPQHF. Drawing the rest from reference TRBV7-2 and TRBJ1-5, the complete variable domain is GAGVSQSPSNKVTEKGKDVELRCDPISGHTALYWYRQSLGQGLEFLIYFQGNSAPDKSGLPSDRFSAERTGGSVSTLTIQRTQQEDSAVYLCASSLVLGASNQPQHFGDGTRLSIL.

The chain has TRBV19 and TRBJ2-1; 12 bases agree with TRBD2. The V gene's germline CDR1 is LNHDA and CDR2 SQIVND (reference sequence). V shed 5 bases and J 1 base; nucleotides not matched to a gene: 12. The CDR3 spans 19 residues. The CDR3, as DNA: TGTGCCAGTAGTTCCCGGCGGAGACTAGCGGGGGAGTCCTACAATGAGCAGTTCTTC. Residues: CASSSRRRLAGESYNEQFF.